This T cell receptor beta chain originates from a study of CD8 T cells in Susac syndrome. Random hexamers were used to reverse transcribe an amount of about 0.45 to 1 ug RNA. In TCRdb, the immunoSEQ multiplex PCR reads were re-called with MiXCR into one record per CDR3 protein. Of about 140,000 distinct CDR3 sequences listed, 90% to 95% are singletons. The CDR3 has 15 residues. V shed 4 bases and J 7 bases; nucleotides not matched to a gene: 10. Germline lookup yields CDR1 LGHDT and CDR2 YNNKEL (reference sequence). Negative isolation was applied to CD8+ and CD4+ T cells, and FACS enrichment was applied to TEMRA cells.

The rearrangement uses TRBV3-1 and TRBJ2-1, with TRBD2 matching over 7 bases. Sequences were obtained from CD8+ T cells from PBMCs. The TCR comes from a human donor in good health. The CDR3 sequence is CASSPLGGRSNEQFF. Written as DNA, the CDR3 is TGTGCCAGCAGCCCCTTAGGCGGGAGATCGAATGAGCAGTTCTTC.